This T cell receptor (beta chain) was obtained from a study of blood T cell repertoires in COVID-19. Deletions cut 5 bases from V and 1 base from J, with 14 bases between. Germline V gene data show CDR1 as MNHEY and CDR2 as SVGAGI. This CDR3 comprises 15 residues. The authors' processing: Amplifying reference gene primers gave estimates of nucleated cell counts. The repertoire was sequenced with immunoSEQ multiplex PCR; TCRdb's copy has only in-frame clones and lacks some. That table gives V, J and clone size, and the DNA gave D and trimming. The profile covers more than 200,000 clones, with roughly 90% appearing a single time and around 4% taken by the ten largest.

The sample comprised PBMCs or T cells enriched from blood (not recorded which). The V and J genes are TRBV6-5 and TRBJ1-1; perhaps TRBD1 as D (6 bases). This receptor was taken from a woman in her thirties who had recovered from COVID-19. The CDR3 protein is CASSRGGAQNTEAFF. DNA of the CDR3: TGTGCCAGCAGTCGAGGGGGGGCGCAGAACACTGAAGCTTTCTTT.